The 18 T cell receptor beta chains below were found in one sample sequenced in a study of blood T cell repertoires in COVID-19. Data came from immunoSEQ multiplex PCR; TCRdb stores just in-frame clones and leaves some out. The sample has 280,000 or so clones; approximately 83% are singletons. The material sequenced was PBMCs or T cells enriched from blood (not recorded which). These receptor sequences come from a man aged 25 to 40 who had recovered from COVID-19.

The chain uses TRBV6-6 and TRBJ2-7, with 7 bases that match TRBD1. The V segment lost 5 bases and the J segment 4 bases; nucleotides outside the gene matches: 14. This CDR3 is 16 amino acids long. Germline V lookup: CDR1 MNHNY, CDR2 SVGAGI (reference sequence). The CDR3 loop reads CASSPNIPGQRYEQYF. CDR3 DNA: TGTGCCAGCAGTCCCAATATTCCGGGACAGAGGTACGAGCAGTACTTC.

The chain has TRBV7-2 and TRBJ1-3; D unresolved. This CDR3 comprises 13 residues. V shed 4 bases and J shed 0 bases, with 4 bases lying between them. Germline assignment: CDR1 SGHTA and CDR2 FQGNSA. CDR3 residues: CASSSLSGNTIYF. The CDR3 bases are TGTGCCAGCAGCTCCCTCTCTGGAAACACCATATATTTT.

The V and J genes are TRBV24-1 and TRBJ1-1; 9 nucleotides agree with TRBD1. The ends lost 0 bases at V and 5 bases at J; junction bases unmatched: 12. The germline gives CDR1 KGHDR, CDR2 SFDVKD. The CDR3 has 18 residues. CDR3 sequence: CATSDLLGQGGLETEAFF. The CDR3 nucleotides read TGTGCCACCAGTGATTTGCTGGGACAGGGCGGGTTGGAGACTGAAGCTTTCTTT.

The chain employs TRBV7-9 and TRBJ2-3, with D possibly being TRBD1 (5 bases). CDR1 is SEHNR, CDR2 FQNEAQ, per germline (reference sequence). The CDR3 contains 13 residues. V lost 3 bases and J lost 3, with 7 bases in between. CDR3 coding DNA: TGTGCCAGCAGCTTCAGGGAAACAGATACGCAGTATTTT. It translates to CASSFRETDTQYF.

V is TRBV9 and J is TRBJ1-2; no firm D call. V gave up 2 bases and J gave up 1 base, with 12 bases separating them. Germline values: CDR1 SGDLS, CDR2 YYNGEE. The CDR3 consists of 15 residues. This CDR3 reads CASSVGKGVNYGYTF. Here the CDR3 DNA reads TGTGCCAGCAGCGTGGGGAAGGGAGTTAACTATGGCTACACCTTC.

The rearrangement uses TRBV5-4 and TRBJ1-1, with no clear D. This CDR3 contains 16 residues. Looked up from germline, CDR1 is SGHNT and CDR2 is YYREEE (reference sequence). V gave up 4 bases and J gave up 0 bases, with 16 bases separating them. Here the CDR3 reads CASSPYRGDMNTEAFF. The CDR3 DNA sequence: TGTGCCAGCAGCCCTTACCGCGGAGATATGAACACTGAAGCTTTCTTT.

V is TRBV24-1 and J is TRBJ2-6, with TRBD1 matching over 9 bases. The germline V gene encodes CDR1 KGHDR and CDR2 SFDVKD. V shed 8 bases and J 3 bases; nucleotides not matched to a gene: 4. The CDR3 spans 15 residues. The DNA of the CDR3 is TGTGCCACCACTCACAGGGGGCTTGGGGCCAACGTCCTGACTTTC. Protein product: CATTHRGLGANVLTF.

J is TRBJ2-3 and V is TRBV9; perhaps TRBD1 as D (6 bases). Germline CDR1 SGDLS, CDR2 YYNGEE. The CDR3 length is 14 residues. With 4 bases removed from V and 3 bases from J, the gap between germline ends came to 12 bases. CDR3 nucleotide sequence: TGTGCCAGCAGCTCCGGGACAAAGACAGATACGCAGTATTTT. As protein: CASSSGTKTDTQYF.

The gene calls are TRBV10-3 and TRBJ2-2, with D tentatively TRBD1 (6 bases). The germline V gene has CDR1 ENHRY and CDR2 SYGVKD. The CDR3 length is 14 residues. The germline V and J ends were trimmed by 9 bases and 0 bases, with 11 bases remaining between them. The CDR3 nucleotides read TGTGCCATGGCCGGGACAACGAACACCGGGGAGCTGTTTTTT. Its translation: CAMAGTTNTGELFF.

This clone was seen more than once but under ten times. The J gene is TRBJ2-1, the V gene TRBV3-1 (or the pseudogene TRBV3-2); D may be TRBD1 (6 bases). There are 13 residues in the CDR3. Trimming shortened V by 2 bases and J by 10 bases, and 12 bases separated the two germline ends. Germline lookup yields CDR1 LGHDT and CDR2 YNNKEL (reference sequence). As DNA, the CDR3 is TGTGCCAGCAGCCAATTCGGGGACACCGAGCAGTTCTTC. As protein: CASSQFGDTEQFF.

Here the CDR3 DNA reads TGCGCCAGCAGCCAAGGGGCTTGGGGGGCTGAAGCTTTCTTT. Translating gives CASSQGAWGAEAFF. V usage is TRBV4-3 and J usage is TRBJ1-1; possibly TRBD1 for D (5 bases). Germline CDR1 LGHNA, CDR2 YSLEER. The CDR3 runs 14 residues. The ends were cut back, 1 base at V and 6 bases at J, with 12 bases in the middle.

This clone occurred many times. V and J are TRBV29-1 and TRBJ1-2; 7 nucleotides align to TRBD1. CDR1 and CDR2 from the germline V gene are SQVTM and ANQGSEA. CDR3 length: 12 residues. Trimming cost V 3 bases and J 10 bases; bases outside gene matches: 8. CDR3 sequence: CSVEHNRGDYTF. As DNA, the CDR3 is TGCAGCGTTGAGCATAACAGGGGAGACTACACCTTC.

Only a few counts were recorded for this clone. The CDR3 sequence is CASSRGNTEAFF. CDR3 coding DNA: TGTGCCAGCAGCAGGGGGAACACTGAAGCTTTCTTT. V usage is TRBV3-1 (or the pseudogene TRBV3-2) and J usage is TRBJ1-1; the D gene is possibly TRBD1 (5 bases). This CDR3 is built from 12 residues. The germline V and J ends were trimmed by 5 bases and 1 base, with 5 bases remaining between them. The germline V gene has CDR1 LGHDT and CDR2 YNNKEL (reference sequence).

The chain is built from TRBV4-1 and TRBJ2-4; 12 bases are shared with TRBD2. Germline V gene sequence: CDR1 MGHRA, CDR2 YSYEKL. This CDR3 region has 21 residues. J lost 0 bases, V lost 3 bases, and 15 bases had no gene match. The CDR3 sequence is CASSHPGLAGNLGLAKNIQYF. The DNA for the CDR3 is TGCGCCAGCAGCCACCCCGGACTAGCGGGGAACTTAGGGCTAGCCAAAAACATTCAGTACTTC.

This clone has just a few counts. The V and J genes are TRBV5-1 and TRBJ1-2; D gene ambiguous. CDR3 size: 15 residues. CDR1 and CDR2 from the germline V gene are SGHRS and YFSETQ. V lost 0 bases, J lost 6 bases, and 15 bases lay in between. CDR3 DNA sequence: TGCGCCAGCAGCTTGGCCGGAGCGGCAGGAAATGGCTACACCTTC. This encodes CASSLAGAAGNGYTF. The variable domain in full, with the rest retrieved from reference TRBV5-1 and TRBJ1-2, is KAGVTQTPRYLIKTRGQQVTLSCSPISGHRSVSWYQQTPGQGLQFLFEYFSETQRNKGNFPGRFSGRQFSNSRSEMNVSTLELGDSALYLCASSLAGAAGNGYTFGSGTRLTVV.

V and J are TRBV2 and TRBJ1-2; D uncertain. Deletions cut 10 bases from V and 6 bases from J, with 18 bases between. The germline V gene has CDR1 SNHLY and CDR2 FYNNEI. This CDR3 region has 13 residues. CDR3 protein: CATSRGRVDGYTF. The CDR3 region has the DNA TGTGCCACCTCTCGGGGAAGGGTAGATGGCTACACCTTC.

This sequence joins TRBV19 and TRBJ1-6; TRBD1 might be the D (6 bases). This CDR3 is built from 17 residues. CDR1 and CDR2 from the germline V gene are LNHDA and SQIVND (reference sequence). The V end lost 5 bases, the J end lost 14 bases, and 28 bases lay between the germline ends. The CDR3 nucleotides read TGTGCCAGTAGTTCCGCTCTCACAGGGCTGGGGTTAGGATCCCTCCACTTT. It specifies CASSSALTGLGLGSLHF.

Only one count was recorded for this clone. V usage is TRBV5-1 and J usage is TRBJ1-2; 12 bases line up with TRBD1. V lost 3 bases to trimming and J lost 7 bases; unmatched junction nucleotides: 13. CDR1 and CDR2 (germline): SGHRS, YFSETQ. The CDR3 is made up of 17 amino acids. CDR3 nucleotide sequence: TGCGCCAGCAGCTACTCCGGGACAGGGGGCTTTGACCTTGGCTACACCTTC. This encodes CASSYSGTGGFDLGYTF.